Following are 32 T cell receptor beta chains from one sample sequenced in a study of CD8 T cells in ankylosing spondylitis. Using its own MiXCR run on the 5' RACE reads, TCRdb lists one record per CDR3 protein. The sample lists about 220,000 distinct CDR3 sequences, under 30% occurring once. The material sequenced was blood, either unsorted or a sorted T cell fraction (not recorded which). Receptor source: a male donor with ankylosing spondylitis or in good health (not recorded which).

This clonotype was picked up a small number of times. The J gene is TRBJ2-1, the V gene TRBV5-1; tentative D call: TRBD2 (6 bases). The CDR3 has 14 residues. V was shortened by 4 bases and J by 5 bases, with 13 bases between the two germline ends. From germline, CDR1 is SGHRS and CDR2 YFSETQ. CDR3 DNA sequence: TGCGCCAGCAGCCCCCGGGGGTTGGACAATGAGCAGTTCTTC. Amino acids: CASSPRGLDNEQFF.

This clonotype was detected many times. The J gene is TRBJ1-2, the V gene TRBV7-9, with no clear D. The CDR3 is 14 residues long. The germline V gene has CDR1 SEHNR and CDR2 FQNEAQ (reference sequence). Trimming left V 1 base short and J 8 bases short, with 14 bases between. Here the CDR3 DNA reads TGTGCCAGCAGCTTAGAACTCAGATACGCCGGCTACACCTTC. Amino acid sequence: CASSLELRYAGYTF.

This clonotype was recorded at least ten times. In nucleotides, the CDR3 is TGTGCCAGCACCGAGGGACAGACTAATCAGCCCCAGCATTTT. Its translation is CASTEGQTNQPQHF. This chain links TRBV6-2 or TRBV6-3 with TRBJ1-5, with TRBD1 matching over 7 bases. The germline gives CDR1 MNHEY, CDR2 SVGEGT. The CDR3 totals 14 residues. J was trimmed by 4 bases and V by 7 bases; bases with no gene match: 7.

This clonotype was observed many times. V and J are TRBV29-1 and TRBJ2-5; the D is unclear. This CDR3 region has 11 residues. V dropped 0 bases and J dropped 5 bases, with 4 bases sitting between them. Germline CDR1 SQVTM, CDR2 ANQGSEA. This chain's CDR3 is CSVEDNETQYF. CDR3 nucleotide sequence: TGCAGCGTTGAAGATAACGAGACCCAGTACTTC.

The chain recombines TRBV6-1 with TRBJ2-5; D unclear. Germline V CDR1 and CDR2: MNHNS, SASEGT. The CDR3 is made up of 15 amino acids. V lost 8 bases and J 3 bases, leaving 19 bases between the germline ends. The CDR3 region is CASPTRLTGKETQYF. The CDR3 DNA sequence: TGTGCCAGCCCAACTCGATTGACTGGAAAAGAGACCCAGTACTTC.

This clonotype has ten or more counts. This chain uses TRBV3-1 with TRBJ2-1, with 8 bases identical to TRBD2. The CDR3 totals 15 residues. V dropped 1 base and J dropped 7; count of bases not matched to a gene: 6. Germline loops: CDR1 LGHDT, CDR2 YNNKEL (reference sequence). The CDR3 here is CASSQGRLAINEQFF. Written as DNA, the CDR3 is TGTGCCAGCAGCCAAGGCAGACTAGCGATAAATGAGCAGTTCTTC.

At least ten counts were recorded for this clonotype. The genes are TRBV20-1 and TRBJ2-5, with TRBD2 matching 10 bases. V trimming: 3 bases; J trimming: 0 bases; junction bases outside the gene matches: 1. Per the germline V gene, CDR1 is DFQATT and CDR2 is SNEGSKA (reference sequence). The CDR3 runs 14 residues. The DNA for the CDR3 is TGCAGTGCTAGGACTAGCGGGTACCAAGAGACCCAGTACTTC. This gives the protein CSARTSGYQETQYF.

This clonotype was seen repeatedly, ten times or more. CDR3 in amino acids: CASSLVTGTEAFF. In DNA form, the CDR3 reads TGTGCCAGCAGCTTAGTTACAGGGACTGAAGCTTTCTTT. The J gene is TRBJ1-1, the V gene TRBV7-2; D perhaps matches TRBD1 (6 bases). The CDR3 consists of 13 residues. Trimming removed 1 base at V and 5 bases at J, with 8 bases between. CDR1 and CDR2 (germline): SGHTA, FQGNSA. Drawing the rest from reference TRBV7-2 and TRBJ1-1, the complete variable domain is GAGVSQSPSNKVTEKGKDVELRCDPISGHTALYWYRQSLGQGLEFLIYFQGNSAPDKSGLPSDRFSAERTGGSVSTLTIQRTQQEDSAVYLCASSLVTGTEAFFGQGTRLTVV.

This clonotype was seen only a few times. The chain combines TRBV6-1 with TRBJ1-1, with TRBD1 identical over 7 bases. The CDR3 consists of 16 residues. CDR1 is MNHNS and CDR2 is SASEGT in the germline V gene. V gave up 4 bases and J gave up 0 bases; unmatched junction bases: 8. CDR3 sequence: CASSGTSTGVNTEAFF. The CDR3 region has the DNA TGTGCCAGCAGTGGTACTTCAACAGGGGTGAACACTGAAGCTTTCTTT.

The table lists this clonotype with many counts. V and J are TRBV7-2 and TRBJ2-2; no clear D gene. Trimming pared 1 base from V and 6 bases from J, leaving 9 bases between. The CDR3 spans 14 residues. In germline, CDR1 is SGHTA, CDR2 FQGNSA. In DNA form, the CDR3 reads TGTGCCAGCAGCTTAGGGGTCCTCTCCGGGGAGCTGTTTTTT. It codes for CASSLGVLSGELFF.

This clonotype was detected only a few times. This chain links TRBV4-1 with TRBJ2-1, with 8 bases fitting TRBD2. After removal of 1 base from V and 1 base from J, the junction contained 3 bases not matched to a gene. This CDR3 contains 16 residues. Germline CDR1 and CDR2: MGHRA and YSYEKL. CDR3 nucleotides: TGCGCCAGCAGCCAAGTCGCGGGAGGATCCTACAATGAGCAGTTCTTC. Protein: CASSQVAGGSYNEQFF.

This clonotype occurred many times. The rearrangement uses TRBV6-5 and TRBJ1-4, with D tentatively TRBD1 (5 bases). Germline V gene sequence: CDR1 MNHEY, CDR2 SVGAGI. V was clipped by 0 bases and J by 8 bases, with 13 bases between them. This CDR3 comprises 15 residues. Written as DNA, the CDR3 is TGTGCCAGCAGTTACTCTGCTCAGGGTTACGAAAAACTGTTTTTT. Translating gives CASSYSAQGYEKLFF.

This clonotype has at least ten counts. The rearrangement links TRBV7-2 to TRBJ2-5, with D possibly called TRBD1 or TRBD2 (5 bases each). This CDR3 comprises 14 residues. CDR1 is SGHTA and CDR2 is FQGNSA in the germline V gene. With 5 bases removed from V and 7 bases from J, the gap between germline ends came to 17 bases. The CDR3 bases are TGTGCCAGCAGCGAGGGGTGGGCTGAGGCGACCCAGTACTTC. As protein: CASSEGWAEATQYF.

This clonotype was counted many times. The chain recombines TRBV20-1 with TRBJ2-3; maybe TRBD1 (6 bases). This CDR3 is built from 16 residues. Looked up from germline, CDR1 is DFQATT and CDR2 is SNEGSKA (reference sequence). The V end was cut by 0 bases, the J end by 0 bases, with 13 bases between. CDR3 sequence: CSARDLPDRSTDTQYF. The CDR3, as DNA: TGCAGTGCTAGAGACCTCCCGGACAGAAGCACAGATACGCAGTATTTT.

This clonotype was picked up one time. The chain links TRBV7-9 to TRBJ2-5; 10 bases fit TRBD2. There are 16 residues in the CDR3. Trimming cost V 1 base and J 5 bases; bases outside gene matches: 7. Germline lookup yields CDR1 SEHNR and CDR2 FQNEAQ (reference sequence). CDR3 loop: CASSLDLAGVSETQYF. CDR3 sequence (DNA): TGTGCCAGCAGCTTAGACCTAGCGGGAGTCTCGGAGACCCAGTACTTC.

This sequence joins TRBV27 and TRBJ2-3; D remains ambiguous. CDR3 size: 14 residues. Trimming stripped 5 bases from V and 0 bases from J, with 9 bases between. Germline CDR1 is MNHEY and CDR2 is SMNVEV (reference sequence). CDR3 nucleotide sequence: TGTGCCAGCAGTCATCCAGGTAGCACAGATACGCAGTATTTT. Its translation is CASSHPGSTDTQYF.

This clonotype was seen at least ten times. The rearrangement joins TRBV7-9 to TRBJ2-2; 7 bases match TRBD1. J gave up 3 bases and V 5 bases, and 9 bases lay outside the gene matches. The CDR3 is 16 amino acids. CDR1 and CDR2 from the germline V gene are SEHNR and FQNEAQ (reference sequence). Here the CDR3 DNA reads TGTGCCAGCAGCCGCCGACGGGACAGTCACACCGGGGAGCTGTTTTTT. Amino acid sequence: CASSRRRDSHTGELFF.

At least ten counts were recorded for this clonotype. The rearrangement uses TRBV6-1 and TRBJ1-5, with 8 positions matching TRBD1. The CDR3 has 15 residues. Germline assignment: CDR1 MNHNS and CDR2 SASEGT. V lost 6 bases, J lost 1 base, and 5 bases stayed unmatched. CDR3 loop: CASRQGVRSNQPQHF. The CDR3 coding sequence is TGTGCCAGCAGACAGGGGGTACGAAGCAATCAGCCCCAGCATTTT.

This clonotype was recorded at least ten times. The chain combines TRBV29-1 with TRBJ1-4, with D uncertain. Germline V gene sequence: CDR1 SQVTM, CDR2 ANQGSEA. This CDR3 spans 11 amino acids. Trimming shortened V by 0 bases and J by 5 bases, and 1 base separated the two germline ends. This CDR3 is CSVEENEKLFF. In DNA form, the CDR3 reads TGCAGCGTTGAAGAAAATGAAAAACTGTTTTTT.

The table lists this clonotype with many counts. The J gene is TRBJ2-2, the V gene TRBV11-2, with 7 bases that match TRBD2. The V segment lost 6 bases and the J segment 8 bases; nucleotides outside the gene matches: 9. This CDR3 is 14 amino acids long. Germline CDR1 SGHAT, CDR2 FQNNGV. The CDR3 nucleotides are TGTGCCAGCAGGCAGATTGGCGGGAGAGGGGAGCTGTTTTTT. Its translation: CASRQIGGRGELFF. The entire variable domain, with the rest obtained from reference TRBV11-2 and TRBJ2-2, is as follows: EAGVAQSPRYKIIEKRQSVAFWCNPISGHATLYWYQQILGQGPKLLIQFQNNGVVDDSQLPKDRFSAERLKGVDSTLKIQPAKLEDSAVYLCASRQIGGRGELFFGEGSRLTVL.

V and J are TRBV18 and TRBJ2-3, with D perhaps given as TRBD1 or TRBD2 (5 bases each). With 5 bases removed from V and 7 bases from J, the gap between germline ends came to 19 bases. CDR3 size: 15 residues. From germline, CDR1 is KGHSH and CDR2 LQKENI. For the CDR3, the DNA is TGTGCCAGCTCAGTAGGGACCCGGGCCCTGAATACGCAGTATTTT. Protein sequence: CASSVGTRALNTQYF.

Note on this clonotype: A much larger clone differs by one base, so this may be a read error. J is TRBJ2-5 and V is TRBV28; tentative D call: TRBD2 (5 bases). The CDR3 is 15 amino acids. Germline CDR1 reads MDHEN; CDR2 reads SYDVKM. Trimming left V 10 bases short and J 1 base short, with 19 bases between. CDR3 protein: CANKSGVFGQETQYF. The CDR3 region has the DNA TGTGCCAACAAGTCCGGGGTGTTCGGCCAAGAGACCCAGTACTTC.

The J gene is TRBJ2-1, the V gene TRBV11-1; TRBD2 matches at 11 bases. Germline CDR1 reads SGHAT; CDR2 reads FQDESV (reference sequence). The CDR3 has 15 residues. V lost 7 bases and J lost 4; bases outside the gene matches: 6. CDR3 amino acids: CASNPTSGIYNEQFF. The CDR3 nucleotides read TGTGCCAGCAACCCGACTAGCGGGATTTACAATGAGCAGTTCTTC.

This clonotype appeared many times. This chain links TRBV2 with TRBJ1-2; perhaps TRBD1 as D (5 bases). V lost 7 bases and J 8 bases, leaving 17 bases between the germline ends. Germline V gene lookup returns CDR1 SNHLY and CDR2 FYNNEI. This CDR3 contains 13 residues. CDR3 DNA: TGTGCCAGCACTAAGGACACCGTCGGGGGCTACACCTTC. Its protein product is CASTKDTVGGYTF.

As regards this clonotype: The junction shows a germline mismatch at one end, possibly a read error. The CDR3 region has the DNA TGCGCCAGCAGCTTGGACGGGGCCGCCTACGAGCAGTGCTTC. This codes for CASSLDGAAYEQCF. V usage is TRBV5-1 and J usage is TRBJ2-7, with D perhaps being TRBD1 or TRBD2 (5 bases each). The CDR3 has 14 residues. From germline, CDR1 is SGHRS and CDR2 YFSETQ.

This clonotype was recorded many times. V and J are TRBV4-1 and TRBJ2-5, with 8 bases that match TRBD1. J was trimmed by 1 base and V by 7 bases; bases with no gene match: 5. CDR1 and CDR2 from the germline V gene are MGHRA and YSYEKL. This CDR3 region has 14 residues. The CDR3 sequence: CASTTGTGQETQYF. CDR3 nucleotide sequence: TGCGCCAGCACCACCGGGACAGGCCAAGAGACCCAGTACTTC.

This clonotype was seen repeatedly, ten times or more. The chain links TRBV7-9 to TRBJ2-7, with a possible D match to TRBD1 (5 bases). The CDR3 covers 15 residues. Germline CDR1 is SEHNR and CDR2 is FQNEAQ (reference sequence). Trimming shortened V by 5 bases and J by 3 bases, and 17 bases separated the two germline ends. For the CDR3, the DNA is TGTGCCAGCAGCCCCCCCCAGGGCCGGTTCTACGAGCAGTACTTC. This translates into CASSPPQGRFYEQYF.

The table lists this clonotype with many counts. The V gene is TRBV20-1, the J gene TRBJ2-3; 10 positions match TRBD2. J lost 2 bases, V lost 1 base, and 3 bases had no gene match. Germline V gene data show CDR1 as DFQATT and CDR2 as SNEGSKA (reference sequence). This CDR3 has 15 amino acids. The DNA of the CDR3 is TGCAGTGCTAGAGCTAGCGGGAGCGCCACAGATACGCAGTATTTT. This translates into CSARASGSATDTQYF.

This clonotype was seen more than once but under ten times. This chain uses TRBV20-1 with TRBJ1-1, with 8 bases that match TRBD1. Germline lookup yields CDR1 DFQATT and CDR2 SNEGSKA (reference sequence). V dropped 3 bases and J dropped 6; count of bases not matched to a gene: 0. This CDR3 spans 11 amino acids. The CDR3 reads CSARTGAEAFF. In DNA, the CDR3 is TGCAGTGCTAGGACAGGGGCTGAAGCTTTCTTT.

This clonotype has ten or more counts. The chain's CDR3 is CSARDRGPGELFF. The CDR3 nucleotides read TGCAGTGCTAGAGATCGGGGTCCCGGGGAGCTGTTTTTT. The rearrangement links TRBV20-1 to TRBJ2-2, with D tentatively TRBD2 (5 bases). CDR1 and CDR2 (germline): DFQATT, SNEGSKA (reference sequence). This CDR3 is built from 13 residues. With 0 bases removed from V and 6 bases from J, the gap between germline ends came to 8 bases.

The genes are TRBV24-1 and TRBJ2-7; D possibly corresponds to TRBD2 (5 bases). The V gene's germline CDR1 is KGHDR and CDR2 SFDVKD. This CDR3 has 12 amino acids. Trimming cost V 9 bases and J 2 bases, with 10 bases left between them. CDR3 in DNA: TGTGCCACCTTGCTGGAGGCCTACGAGCAGTACTTC. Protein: CATLLEAYEQYF.

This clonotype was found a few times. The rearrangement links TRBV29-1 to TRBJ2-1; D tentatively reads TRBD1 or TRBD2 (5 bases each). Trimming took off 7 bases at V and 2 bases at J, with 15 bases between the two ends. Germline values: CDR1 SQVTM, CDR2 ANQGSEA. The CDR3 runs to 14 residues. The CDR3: CSALRDPTYNEQFF. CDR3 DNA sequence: TGCAGCGCCCTCCGGGACCCAACCTACAATGAGCAGTTCTTC.